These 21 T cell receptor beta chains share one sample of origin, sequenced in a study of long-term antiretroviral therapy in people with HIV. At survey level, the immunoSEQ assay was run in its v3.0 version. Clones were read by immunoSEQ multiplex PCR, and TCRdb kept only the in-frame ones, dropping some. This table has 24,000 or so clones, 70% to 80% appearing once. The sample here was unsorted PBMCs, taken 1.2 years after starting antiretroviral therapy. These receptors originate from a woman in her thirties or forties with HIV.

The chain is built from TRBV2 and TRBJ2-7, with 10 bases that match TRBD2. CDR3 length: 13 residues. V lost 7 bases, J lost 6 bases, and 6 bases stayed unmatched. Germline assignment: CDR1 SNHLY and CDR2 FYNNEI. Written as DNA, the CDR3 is TGTGCCAGCATGGGAGCGGGAGGGCCCGAGCAGTACTTC. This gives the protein CASMGAGGPEQYF.

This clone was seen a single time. The CDR3 DNA is TGTGCCAGCAGCCCAGCGAGACAGGGGTGGACCGGGGAGCTGTTTTTT. This gives the protein CASSPARQGWTGELFF. This sequence joins TRBV11-2 and TRBJ2-2; 8 bases are a match to TRBD1. From germline, CDR1 is SGHAT and CDR2 FQNNGV. Trimming took 5 bases from V and 5 from J; bases not matched to a gene: 10. The length of the CDR3 is 16 residues.

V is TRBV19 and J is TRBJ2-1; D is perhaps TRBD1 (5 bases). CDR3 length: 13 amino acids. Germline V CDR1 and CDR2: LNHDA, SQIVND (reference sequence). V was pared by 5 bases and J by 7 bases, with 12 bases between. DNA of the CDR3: TGTGCCAGTAGTTATTTTGGGGCGAATGAGCAGTTCTTC. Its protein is CASSYFGANEQFF.

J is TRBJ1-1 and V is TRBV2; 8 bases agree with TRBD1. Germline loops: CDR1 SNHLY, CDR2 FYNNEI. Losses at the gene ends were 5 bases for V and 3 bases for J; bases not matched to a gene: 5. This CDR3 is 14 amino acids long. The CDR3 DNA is TGTGCCAGCAGTTACCAGGGGGCGGACACTGAAGCTTTCTTT. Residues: CASSYQGADTEAFF. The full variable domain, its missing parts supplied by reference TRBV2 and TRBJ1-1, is EPEVTQTPSHQVTQMGQEVILRCVPISNHLYFYWYRQILGQKVEFLVSFYNNEISEKSEIFDDQFSVERPDGSNFTLKIRSTKLEDSAMYFCASSYQGADTEAFFGQGTRLTVV.

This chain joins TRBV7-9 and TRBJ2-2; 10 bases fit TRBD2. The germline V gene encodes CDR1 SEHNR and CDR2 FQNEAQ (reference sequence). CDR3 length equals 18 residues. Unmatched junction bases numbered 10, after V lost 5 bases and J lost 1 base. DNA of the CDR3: TGTGCCAGCAGCCCACCCTTTAGACTAGCGGGGAACACCGGGGAGCTGTTTTTT. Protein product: CASSPPFRLAGNTGELFF.

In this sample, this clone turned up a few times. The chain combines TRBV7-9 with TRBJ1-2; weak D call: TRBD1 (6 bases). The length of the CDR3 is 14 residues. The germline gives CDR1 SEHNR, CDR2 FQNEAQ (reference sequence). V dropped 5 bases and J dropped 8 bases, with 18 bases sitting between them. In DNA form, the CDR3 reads TGTGCCAGCAGCACTCCTTTACAGGGTGAAGGCTACACCTTC. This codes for CASSTPLQGEGYTF.

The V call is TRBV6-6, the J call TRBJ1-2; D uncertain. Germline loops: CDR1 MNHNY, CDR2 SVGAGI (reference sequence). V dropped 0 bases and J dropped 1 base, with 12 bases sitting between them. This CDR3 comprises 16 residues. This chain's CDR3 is CASSYSGSAFNYGYTF. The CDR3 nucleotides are TGTGCCAGCAGTTACTCAGGTTCGGCCTTTAACTATGGCTACACCTTC.

The chain's CDR3 is CASNLGAGPGANVLTF. CDR3 DNA sequence: TGTGCCAGTAACCTAGGGGCAGGCCCTGGGGCCAACGTCCTGACTTTC. V is TRBV19 and J is TRBJ2-6, with TRBD1 as a possible D gene (5 bases). Trimming removed 7 bases from V and 2 bases from J, with 15 bases in between. In germline, CDR1 is LNHDA, CDR2 SQIVND (reference sequence). This CDR3 comprises 16 residues.

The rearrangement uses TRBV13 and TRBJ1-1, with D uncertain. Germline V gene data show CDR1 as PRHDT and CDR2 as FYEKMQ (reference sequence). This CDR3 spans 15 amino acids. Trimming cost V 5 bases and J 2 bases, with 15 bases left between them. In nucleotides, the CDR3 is TGTGCCAGCAGCCCTCGCGTTCAACCTAACACTGAAGCTTTCTTT. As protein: CASSPRVQPNTEAFF.

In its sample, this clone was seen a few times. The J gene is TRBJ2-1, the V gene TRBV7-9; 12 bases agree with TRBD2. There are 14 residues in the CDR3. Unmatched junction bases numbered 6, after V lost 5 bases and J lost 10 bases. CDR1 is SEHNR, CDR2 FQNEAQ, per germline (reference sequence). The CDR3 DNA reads TGTGCCAGCAGCAATTCCGGACTAGCGGGGGAGCAGTTCTTC. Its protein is CASSNSGLAGEQFF.

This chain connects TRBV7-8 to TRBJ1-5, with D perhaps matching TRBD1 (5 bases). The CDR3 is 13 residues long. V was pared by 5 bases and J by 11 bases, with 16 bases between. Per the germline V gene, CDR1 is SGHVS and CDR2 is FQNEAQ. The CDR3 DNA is TGTGCCAGCAGCCCCCAGGGTGCGGTGGCCCAGCATTTT. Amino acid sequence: CASSPQGAVAQHF.

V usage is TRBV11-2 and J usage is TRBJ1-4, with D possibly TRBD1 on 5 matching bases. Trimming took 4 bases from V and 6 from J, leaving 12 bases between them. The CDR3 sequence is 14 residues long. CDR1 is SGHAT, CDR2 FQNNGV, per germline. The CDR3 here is CASSSPGRHEKLFF. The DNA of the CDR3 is TGTGCCAGCAGCTCTCCGGGACGGCATGAAAAACTGTTTTTT.

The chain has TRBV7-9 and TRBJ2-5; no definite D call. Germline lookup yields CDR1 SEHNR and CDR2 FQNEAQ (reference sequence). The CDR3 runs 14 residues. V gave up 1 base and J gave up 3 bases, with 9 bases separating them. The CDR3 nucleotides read TGTGCCAGCAGCTTAGACAGAGCGAAAGAGACCCAGTACTTC. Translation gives CASSLDRAKETQYF.

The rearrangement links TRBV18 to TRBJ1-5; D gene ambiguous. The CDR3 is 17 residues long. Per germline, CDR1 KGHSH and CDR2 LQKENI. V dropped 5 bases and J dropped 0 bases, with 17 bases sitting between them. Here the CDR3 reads CASSTTQELYSNQPQHF. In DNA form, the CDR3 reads TGTGCCAGCTCAACGACTCAGGAGTTGTATAGCAATCAGCCCCAGCATTTT.

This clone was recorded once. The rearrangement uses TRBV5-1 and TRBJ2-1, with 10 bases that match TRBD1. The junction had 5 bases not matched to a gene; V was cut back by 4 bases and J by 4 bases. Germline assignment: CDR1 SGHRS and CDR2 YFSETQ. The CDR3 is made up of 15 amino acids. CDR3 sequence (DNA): TGCGCCAGCAGCGTCCGGGACAGGGGTTACAATGAGCAGTTCTTC. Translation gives CASSVRDRGYNEQFF.

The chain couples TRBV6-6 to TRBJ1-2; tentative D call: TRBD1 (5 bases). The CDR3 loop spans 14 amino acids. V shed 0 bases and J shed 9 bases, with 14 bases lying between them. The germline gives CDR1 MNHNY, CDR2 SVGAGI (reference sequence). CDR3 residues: CASSYSPQGDRYTF. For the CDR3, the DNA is TGTGCCAGCAGTTACTCCCCCCAGGGAGATCGCTACACCTTC.

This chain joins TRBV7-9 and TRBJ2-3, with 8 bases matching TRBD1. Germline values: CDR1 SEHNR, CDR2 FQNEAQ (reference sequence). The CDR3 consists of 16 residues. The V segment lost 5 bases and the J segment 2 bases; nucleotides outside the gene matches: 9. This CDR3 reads CASSQDRVLNTDTQYF. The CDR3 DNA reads TGTGCCAGCAGCCAGGACAGGGTGTTAAACACAGATACGCAGTATTTT.

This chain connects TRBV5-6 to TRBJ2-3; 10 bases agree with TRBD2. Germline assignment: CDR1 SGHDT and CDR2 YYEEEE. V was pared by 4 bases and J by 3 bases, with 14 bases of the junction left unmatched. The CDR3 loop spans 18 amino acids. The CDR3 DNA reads TGTGCCAGCAGCCTGACTAGCGGGTCGGTGGGGACGACAGATACGCAGTATTTT. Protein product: CASSLTSGSVGTTDTQYF.

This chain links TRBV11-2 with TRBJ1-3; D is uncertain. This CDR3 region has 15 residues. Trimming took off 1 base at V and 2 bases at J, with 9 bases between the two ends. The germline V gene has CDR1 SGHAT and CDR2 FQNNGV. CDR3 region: CASSLGGNAGNTIYF. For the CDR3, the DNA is TGTGCCAGCAGCTTAGGGGGTAACGCTGGAAACACCATATATTTT.

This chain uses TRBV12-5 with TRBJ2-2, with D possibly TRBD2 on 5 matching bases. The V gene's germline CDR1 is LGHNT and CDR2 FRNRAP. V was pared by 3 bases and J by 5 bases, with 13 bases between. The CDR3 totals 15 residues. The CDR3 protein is CASGLGVGVTGELFF. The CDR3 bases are TGTGCTAGTGGTTTAGGAGTGGGAGTTACCGGGGAGCTGTTTTTT.

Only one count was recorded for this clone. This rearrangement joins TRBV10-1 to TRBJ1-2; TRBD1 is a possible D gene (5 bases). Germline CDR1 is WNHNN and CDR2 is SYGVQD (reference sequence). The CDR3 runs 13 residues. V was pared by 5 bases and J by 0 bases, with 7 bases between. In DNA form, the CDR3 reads TGCGCCAGCAGTTCGGACACTAACTATGGCTACACCTTC. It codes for CASSSDTNYGYTF.